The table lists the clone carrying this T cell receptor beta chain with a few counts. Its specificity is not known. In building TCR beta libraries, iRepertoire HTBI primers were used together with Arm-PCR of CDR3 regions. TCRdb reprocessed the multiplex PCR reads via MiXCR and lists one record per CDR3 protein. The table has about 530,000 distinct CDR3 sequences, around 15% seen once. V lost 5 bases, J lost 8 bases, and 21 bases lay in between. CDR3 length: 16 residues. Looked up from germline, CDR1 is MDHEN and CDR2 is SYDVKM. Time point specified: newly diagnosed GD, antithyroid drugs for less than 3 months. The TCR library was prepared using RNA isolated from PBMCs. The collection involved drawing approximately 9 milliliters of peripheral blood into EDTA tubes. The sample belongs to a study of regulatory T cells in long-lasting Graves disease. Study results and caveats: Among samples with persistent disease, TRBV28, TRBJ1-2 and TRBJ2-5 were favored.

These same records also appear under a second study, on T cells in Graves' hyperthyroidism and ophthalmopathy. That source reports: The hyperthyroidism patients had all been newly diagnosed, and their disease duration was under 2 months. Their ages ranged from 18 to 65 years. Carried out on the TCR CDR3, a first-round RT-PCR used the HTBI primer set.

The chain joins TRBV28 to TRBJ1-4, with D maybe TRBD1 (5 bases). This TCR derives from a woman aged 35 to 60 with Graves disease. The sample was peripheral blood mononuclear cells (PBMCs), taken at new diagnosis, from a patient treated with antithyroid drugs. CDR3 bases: TGTGCCAGCAGTGGCGGGGGGGGACGTCTAGAGGAAAAACTGTTTTTT. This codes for CASSGGGGRLEEKLFF.